The 30 T cell receptor beta chains given below trace back to one sample, sequenced in a study of cytomegalovirus exposure and HLA in healthy donors (dated by TCRdb to 2016 to 2017). Receptors were amplified or captured by the immunoSEQ multiplex PCR assay. The immuneACCESS repertoire file appears here via TCRdb, limited to in-frame rearrangements. These files lack a portion of the clones; in checked studies, under half of the deficit traces to unresolved V genes, and the cause of the others is not known. Across this sample there are 250,000 to 400,000 clones, with roughly 90% seen only once. The top ten hold over 1% of the sample. Input material: PBMCs. The source is a woman aged 30 to 39 in good health and CMV-seropositive.

This clone was recorded once. CDR3 DNA: TGTGCCAGCTCACCACCGGACAGCTACGAGCAGTACTTC. Its protein product is CASSPPDSYEQYF. The chain is built from TRBV18 and TRBJ2-7; possibly TRBD1 for D (6 bases). The V and J ends lost 0 bases and 3 bases respectively, with 6 bases between them. Per the germline V gene, CDR1 is KGHSH and CDR2 is LQKENI. The CDR3 totals 13 residues. Full variable domain (outside the CDR3, taken from reference TRBV18 and TRBJ2-7): NAGVMQNPRHLVRRRGQEARLRCSPMKGHSHVYWYRQLPEEGLKFMVYLQKENIIDESGMPKERFSAEFPKEGPSILRIQQVVRGDSAAYFCASSPPDSYEQYFGPGTRLTVT.

The CDR3 loop reads CASSQSPGQGSYEQYF. DNA for the CDR3: TGCGCCAGCAGCCAAAGTCCGGGACAGGGATCCTACGAGCAGTACTTC. V gene TRBV4-1 combines with J gene TRBJ2-7; 9 positions match TRBD1. CDR3 size: 16 residues. In germline, CDR1 is MGHRA, CDR2 YSYEKL. J lost 1 base, V lost 2 bases, and 6 bases had no gene match.

V is TRBV7-2 and J is TRBJ2-1; D is undetermined. V gave up 5 bases and J gave up 12 bases, with 14 bases separating them. Germline CDR1 and CDR2: SGHTA and FQGNSA. This CDR3 has 12 residues. The CDR3 sequence: CASSPTAWGQFF. CDR3 DNA sequence: TGTGCCAGCAGCCCGACTGCCTGGGGGCAGTTCTTC. Combining the CDR3 with reference TRBV7-2 and TRBJ2-1 gives the whole variable domain GAGVSQSPSNKVTEKGKDVELRCDPISGHTALYWYRQSLGQGLEFLIYFQGNSAPDKSGLPSDRFSAERTGGSVSTLTIQRTQQEDSAVYLCASSPTAWGQFFGPGTRLTVL.

This chain joins TRBV4-3 and TRBJ2-3; D is ambiguous. Germline-derived CDR1 and CDR2 are LGHNA and YSLEER. V was pared by 4 bases and J by 4 bases, with 9 bases between. This CDR3 is built from 13 residues. The CDR3 DNA reads TGCGCCAGCAGCCTAGGCGAGGCAGATACGCAGTATTTT. Protein: CASSLGEADTQYF.

The rearrangement uses TRBV6-6 and TRBJ1-2; 7 bases are shared with TRBD1. This CDR3 comprises 12 residues. With V trimmed by 6 bases and J by 5 bases, 3 bases remained unmatched. CDR1 is MNHNY, CDR2 SVGAGI, per germline (reference sequence). The CDR3 loop reads CASRGTEYGYTF. Written as DNA, the CDR3 is TGTGCCAGCAGGGGGACAGAGTATGGCTACACCTTC.

The CDR3 sequence is CASSLFGDGNYEQYF. The CDR3 DNA reads as TGTGCCAGCAGTTTATTTGGGGACGGTAACTACGAGCAGTACTTC. This sequence joins TRBV27 and TRBJ2-7; D is perhaps TRBD1 or TRBD2 (5 bases each). Germline lookup yields CDR1 MNHEY and CDR2 SMNVEV (reference sequence). The ends were cut back, 1 base at V and 3 bases at J, with 13 bases in the middle. This CDR3 is built from 15 residues.

This sequence joins TRBV7-2 and TRBJ2-3; D is unresolved. There are 11 residues in the CDR3. Germline assignment: CDR1 SGHTA and CDR2 FQGNSA. V lost 5 bases to trimming and J lost 6 bases, with 6 bases between them. CDR3 sequence (DNA): TGTGCCAGCAGCCACGGGGATACGCAGTATTTT. The encoded protein is CASSHGDTQYF.

The chain employs TRBV9 and TRBJ1-1; D remains unclear. V lost 0 bases, J lost 4 bases, and 10 bases lay in between. CDR3 length: 14 amino acids. Germline CDR1 and CDR2: SGDLS and YYNGEE. DNA for the CDR3: TGTGCCAGCAGCGTAGTTGCGTTGGGCACTGAAGCTTTCTTT. Protein: CASSVVALGTEAFF.

This clone has a single count. The chain is built from TRBV18 and TRBJ2-7; 7 positions match TRBD1. In germline, CDR1 is KGHSH, CDR2 LQKENI. CDR3 length: 16 residues. Trimming removed 2 bases from V and 3 bases from J; junction bases left unmatched: 10. The CDR3 sequence is CASSPGRGIFGYEQYF. Written as DNA, the CDR3 is TGTGCCAGCTCACCAGGCAGGGGGATCTTTGGCTACGAGCAGTACTTC.

The chain carries TRBV5-1 and TRBJ2-1; 9 nucleotides line up with TRBD2. Germline lookup yields CDR1 SGHRS and CDR2 YFSETQ. The CDR3 covers 18 residues. With V trimmed by 0 bases and J by 2 bases, 9 bases remained unmatched. The CDR3 here is CASSLAGGGRAPYNEQFF. The CDR3 nucleotides read TGCGCCAGCAGCTTGGCCGGCGGCGGGAGGGCCCCCTACAATGAGCAGTTCTTC. Full variable domain (outside the CDR3, taken from reference TRBV5-1 and TRBJ2-1): KAGVTQTPRYLIKTRGQQVTLSCSPISGHRSVSWYQQTPGQGLQFLFEYFSETQRNKGNFPGRFSGRQFSNSRSEMNVSTLELGDSALYLCASSLAGGGRAPYNEQFFGPGTRLTVL.

The chain employs TRBV6-5 and TRBJ2-4; D gene unclear. The CDR3 extends over 11 amino acids. Germline V gene sequence: CDR1 MNHEY, CDR2 SVGAGI. The germline V and J ends were trimmed by 7 bases and 1 base, with 2 bases remaining between them. As DNA, the CDR3 is TGTGCCAGCACTGCCAAAAACATTCAGTACTTC. Its translation: CASTAKNIQYF.

The chain joins TRBV4-1 to TRBJ2-2, with 12 nucleotides matching TRBD2. The junction had 8 bases not matched to a gene; V was cut back by 0 bases and J by 6 bases. The CDR3 is made up of 18 amino acids. CDR1 MGHRA and CDR2 YSYEKL come from the germline V gene. CDR3 protein: CASSQDSSGGALPGELFF. The CDR3 bases are TGCGCCAGCAGCCAAGATTCTAGCGGGGGGGCCCTCCCCGGGGAGCTGTTTTTT.

CDR3 in DNA: TGTGCCAGCAGCTTAGGGGATCCGGGACAGGGAACCTACGAGCAGTACTTC. This sequence encodes CASSLGDPGQGTYEQYF. The V call is TRBV11-2, the J call TRBJ2-7, with 9 bases aligning to TRBD1. The CDR3 has 17 residues. The J segment lost 2 bases and the V segment lost 1 base, leaving 9 bases of the junction unmatched. The germline gives CDR1 SGHAT, CDR2 FQNNGV.

The CDR3 reads CASSIGASAQHF. The DNA of the CDR3 is TGTGCCAGTAGTATCGGGGCGTCGGCCCAGCATTTT. The chain links TRBV19 to TRBJ1-5; D perhaps matches TRBD1 (5 bases). V lost 3 bases and J 11 bases, leaving 11 bases between the germline ends. Germline CDR1 and CDR2: LNHDA and SQIVND (reference sequence). The CDR3 length is 12 residues.

This clone was recorded once. This chain's CDR3 is CATSRLQFGGSATEAFF. DNA for the CDR3: TGTGCCACCAGCAGACTGCAGTTTGGGGGGTCGGCCACTGAAGCTTTCTTT. V and J are TRBV15 and TRBJ1-1; D perhaps matches TRBD1 (5 bases). Germline V CDR1 and CDR2: LNHNV, YYDKDF (reference sequence). Trimming took 2 bases from V and 4 from J, leaving 20 bases between them. This CDR3 is built from 17 residues.

The chain joins TRBV4-2 to TRBJ2-7, with 11 bases matching TRBD2. V shed 0 bases and J 5 bases; nucleotides not matched to a gene: 9. Looked up from germline, CDR1 is LGHNA and CDR2 is YNFKEQ. The CDR3 spans 17 residues. CDR3 sequence reads: CASSQDVIAGGSHEQYF. The CDR3 DNA follows: TGTGCCAGCAGCCAAGATGTGATAGCGGGAGGGTCCCACGAGCAGTACTTC.

This clone was picked up one time. In the same sample, other DNA sequences code for this CDR3. V is TRBV20-1 and J is TRBJ1-2; D might be TRBD1 (5 bases). The germline V gene has CDR1 DFQATT and CDR2 SNEGSKA (reference sequence). The V and J ends lost 0 bases and 8 bases respectively, with 7 bases between them. The CDR3 contains 11 residues. CDR3 nucleotide sequence: TGCAGTGCTAGAGATACAGGAGGCTACACCTTC. The encoded protein is CSARDTGGYTF.

V is TRBV29-1 and J is TRBJ2-1; D may be TRBD1 (6 bases). Between the trimmed V and J ends, which lost 3 bases and 8 bases, there was a span of 14 bases. CDR1 is SQVTM and CDR2 is ANQGSEA in the germline V gene. This CDR3 has 13 amino acids. CDR3 bases: TGCAGCGTTGAGGGGCCTTACAGGGATGAGCAGTTCTTC. Its protein product is CSVEGPYRDEQFF.

In its sample, this clone was seen a few times. The CDR3 carries no conserved terminal phenylalanine or tryptophan, so it likely arises from a read error. The DNA is omitted, as the CDR3 cannot be located on it reliably, and the CDR3 follows TCRdb's listing. The chain uses TRBV14 and TRBJ2-7. The CDR3 extends over 8 residues, inclusive of both ends. The germline CDR1 and CDR2 sequences are SGHDN and FVKESK. CDR3 sequence reads: CASSPYRP.

The genes are TRBV4-1 and TRBJ2-7; the D is unclear. Germline CDR1 reads MGHRA; CDR2 reads YSYEKL. Trimming left V 0 bases short and J 2 bases short, with 8 bases between. This CDR3 region has 14 residues. The CDR3 DNA is TGCGCCAGCAGCCAAGATTATGGTACCTACGAGCAGTACTTC. This sequence encodes CASSQDYGTYEQYF.

This chain joins TRBV28 and TRBJ1-2, with TRBD1 as a possible D gene (6 bases). Trimming cost V 4 bases and J 3 bases, with 12 bases left between them. This CDR3 spans 14 amino acids. Germline-derived CDR1 and CDR2 are MDHEN and SYDVKM. CDR3 DNA sequence: TGTGCCAGCAGTTCCATACAGGGTTACTATGGCTACACCTTC. It codes for CASSSIQGYYGYTF.

The chain recombines TRBV6-4 with TRBJ2-2; 7 bases line up with TRBD1. Trimming removed 9 bases from V and 0 bases from J; junction bases left unmatched: 4. Germline V CDR1 and CDR2: MRHNA, SNTAGT. CDR3 size: 14 residues. CDR3: CASMGQPNTGELFF. In nucleotides, the CDR3 is TGTGCCAGTATGGGACAGCCGAACACCGGGGAGCTGTTTTTT.

The V call is TRBV7-8, the J call TRBJ2-3; D remains unclear. This CDR3 contains 11 residues. V shed 1 base and J shed 8 bases, with 4 bases lying between them. Germline assignment: CDR1 SGHVS and CDR2 FQNEAQ. CDR3 sequence: CASSLEGTQYF. CDR3 in DNA: TGTGCCAGCAGCTTAGAGGGTACGCAGTATTTT. Supplemented by reference TRBV7-8 and TRBJ2-3, the full variable domain reads GAGVSQSPRYKVAKRGQDVALRCDPISGHVSLFWYQQALGQGPEFLTYFQNEAQLDKSGLPSDRFFAERPEGSVSTLKIQRTQQEDSAVYLCASSLEGTQYFGPGTRLTVL.

V is TRBV15 and J is TRBJ1-5, with 9 bases lining up with TRBD1. Per germline, CDR1 LNHNV and CDR2 YYDKDF (reference sequence). The CDR3 contains 15 residues. V lost 1 base, J lost 6 bases, and 4 bases stayed unmatched. The CDR3 nucleotides are TGTGCCACCAGCAGAGCCGGGACAGGGACTCAGCCCCAGCATTTT. It is translated as CATSRAGTGTQPQHF.

The chain is built from TRBV29-1 and TRBJ2-3, with TRBD2 matching over 9 bases. The V and J ends lost 4 bases and 0 bases, in that order; junction bases with no gene match: 2. The CDR3 contains 14 residues. CDR1 is SQVTM, CDR2 ANQGSEA, per germline. The CDR3 loop reads CSVVLAGSTDTQYF. The CDR3 nucleotides read TGCAGCGTTGTGCTAGCGGGGAGCACAGATACGCAGTATTTT.

The genes are TRBV28 and TRBJ2-7, with TRBD1 identical over 11 bases. The V segment lost 3 bases and the J segment 7 bases; nucleotides outside the gene matches: 8. The CDR3 runs to 15 residues. Germline lookup yields CDR1 MDHEN and CDR2 SYDVKM. Written as DNA, the CDR3 is TGTGCCAGCAGTTTGTGGGACAGGGGGGGAGAGGAGCAGTACTTC. Its translation is CASSLWDRGGEEQYF.

This rearrangement joins TRBV20-1 to TRBJ1-1; 9 bases align to TRBD1. Unmatched junction bases numbered 5, after V lost 5 bases and J lost 10 bases. This CDR3 region has 11 residues. From germline, CDR1 is DFQATT and CDR2 SNEGSKA (reference sequence). CDR3 sequence (DNA): TGCAGTGCTTCGAACAGGGGGCTAGCTTTCTTT. It encodes CSASNRGLAFF.

This chain joins TRBV7-3 and TRBJ2-1, with D possibly TRBD1 on 5 matching bases. The germline gives CDR1 SGHTA, CDR2 FQGTGA. V gave up 2 bases and J gave up 0 bases, with 11 bases separating them. The CDR3 totals 16 residues. CDR3 sequence (DNA): TGTGCCAGCAGCTTACTGGGGCGGCCCTCCTACAATGAGCAGTTCTTC. Amino acids: CASSLLGRPSYNEQFF.

In its sample, this clone was seen a few times. J is TRBJ1-5 and V is TRBV7-8; D unclear. Germline CDR1 SGHVS, CDR2 FQNEAQ. This CDR3 comprises 15 residues. V lost 5 bases and J 1 base, leaving 12 bases between the germline ends. CDR3 in amino acids: CASSVTMDSNQPQHF. CDR3 nucleotides: TGTGCCAGCAGCGTTACAATGGACAGCAATCAGCCCCAGCATTTT. Drawing the rest from reference TRBV7-8 and TRBJ1-5, the complete variable domain is GAGVSQSPRYKVAKRGQDVALRCDPISGHVSLFWYQQALGQGPEFLTYFQNEAQLDKSGLPSDRFFAERPEGSVSTLKIQRTQQEDSAVYLCASSVTMDSNQPQHFGDGTRLSIL.

The J gene is TRBJ2-7, the V gene TRBV4-2, with D unresolved. CDR3 length: 15 amino acids. Trimming shortened V by 1 base and J by 0 bases, and 10 bases separated the two germline ends. CDR1 and CDR2 from the germline V gene are LGHNA and YNFKEQ. CDR3 nucleotides: TGTGCCAGCAGCCAAGTTACCCCGAGCTCCTACGAGCAGTACTTC. Translation gives CASSQVTPSSYEQYF.